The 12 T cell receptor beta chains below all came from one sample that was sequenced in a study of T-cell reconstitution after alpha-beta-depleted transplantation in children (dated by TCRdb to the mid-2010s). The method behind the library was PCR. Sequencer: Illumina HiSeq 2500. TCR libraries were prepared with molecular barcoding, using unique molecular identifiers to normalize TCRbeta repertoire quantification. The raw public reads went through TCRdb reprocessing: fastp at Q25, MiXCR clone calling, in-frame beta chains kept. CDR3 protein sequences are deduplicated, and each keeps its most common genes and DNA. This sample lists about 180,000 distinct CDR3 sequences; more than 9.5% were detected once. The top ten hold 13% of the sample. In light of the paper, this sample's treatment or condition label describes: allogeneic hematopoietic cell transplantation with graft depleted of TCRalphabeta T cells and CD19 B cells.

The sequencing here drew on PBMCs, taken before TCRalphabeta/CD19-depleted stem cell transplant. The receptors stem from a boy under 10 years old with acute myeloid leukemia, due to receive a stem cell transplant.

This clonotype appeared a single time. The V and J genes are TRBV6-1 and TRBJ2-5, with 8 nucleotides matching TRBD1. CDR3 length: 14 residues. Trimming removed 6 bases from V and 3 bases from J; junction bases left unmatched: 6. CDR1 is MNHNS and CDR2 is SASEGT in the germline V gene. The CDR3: CASSIGQGEETQYF. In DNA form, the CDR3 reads TGTGCCAGCAGCATAGGACAGGGCGAAGAGACCCAGTACTTC.

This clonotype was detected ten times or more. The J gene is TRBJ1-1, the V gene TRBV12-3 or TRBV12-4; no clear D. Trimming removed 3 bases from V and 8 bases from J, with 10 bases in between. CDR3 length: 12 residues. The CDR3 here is CASSLVRGEAFF. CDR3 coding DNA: TGTGCCAGCAGTTTGGTAAGAGGGGAAGCTTTCTTT.

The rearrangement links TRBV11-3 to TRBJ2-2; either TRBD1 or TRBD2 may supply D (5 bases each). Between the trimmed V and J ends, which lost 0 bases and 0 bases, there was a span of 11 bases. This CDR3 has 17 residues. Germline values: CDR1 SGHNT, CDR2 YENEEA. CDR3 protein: CASSLDRGATNTGELFF. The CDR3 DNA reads TGTGCCAGCAGCTTAGATCGAGGGGCCACGAACACCGGGGAGCTGTTTTTT.

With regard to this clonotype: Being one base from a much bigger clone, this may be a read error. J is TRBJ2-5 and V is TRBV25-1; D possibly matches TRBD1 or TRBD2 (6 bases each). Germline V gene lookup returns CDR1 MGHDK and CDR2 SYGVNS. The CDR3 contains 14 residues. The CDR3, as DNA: TGTGCCAGCAGTGACCACAGGGAGGAGGAGACCCGGTACTTC. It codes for CASSDHREEETRYF.

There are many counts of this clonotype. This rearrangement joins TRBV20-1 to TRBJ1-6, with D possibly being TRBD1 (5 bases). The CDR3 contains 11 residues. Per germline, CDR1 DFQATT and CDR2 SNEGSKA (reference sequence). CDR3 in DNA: TGCGCTGTACAGGAGGACTCACCCCTCCACTTT. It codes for CAVQEDSPLHF.

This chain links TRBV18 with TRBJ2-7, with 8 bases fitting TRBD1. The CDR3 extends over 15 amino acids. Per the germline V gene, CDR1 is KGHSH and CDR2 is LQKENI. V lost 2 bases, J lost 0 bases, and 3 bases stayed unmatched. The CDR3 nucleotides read TGTGCCAGCTCACCAAGGACAGGGAGCTCCTACGAGCAGTACGTC. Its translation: CASSPRTGSSYEQYV.

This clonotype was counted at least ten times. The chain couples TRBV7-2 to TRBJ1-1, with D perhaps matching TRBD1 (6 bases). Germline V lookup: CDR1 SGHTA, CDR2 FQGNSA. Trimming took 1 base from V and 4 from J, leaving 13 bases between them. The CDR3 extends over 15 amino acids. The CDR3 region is CASSLVGTWGTEAFF. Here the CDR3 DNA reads TGTGCCAGCAGCTTAGTTGGGACATGGGGCACTGAAGCTTTCTTT. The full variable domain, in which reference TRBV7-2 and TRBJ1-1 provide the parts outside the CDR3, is GAGVSQSPSNKVTEKGKDVELRCDPISGHTALYWYRQSLGQGLEFLIYFQGNSAPDKSGLPSDRFSAERTGGSVSTLTIQRTQQEDSAVYLCASSLVGTWGTEAFFGQGTRLTVV.

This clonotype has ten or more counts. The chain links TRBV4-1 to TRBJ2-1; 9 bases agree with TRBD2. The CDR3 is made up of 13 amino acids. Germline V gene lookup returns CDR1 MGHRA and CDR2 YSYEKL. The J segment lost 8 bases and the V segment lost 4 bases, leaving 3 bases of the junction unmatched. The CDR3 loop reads CASSPVAGDEQFF. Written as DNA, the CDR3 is TGCGCCAGCAGCCCCGTAGCGGGAGATGAGCAGTTCTTC.

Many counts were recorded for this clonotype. In DNA form, the CDR3 reads TGCAGTGCTAGGCCCCTCGGAACCGGCACAGATACGCAGTATTTT. It encodes CSARPLGTGTDTQYF. This rearrangement joins TRBV20-1 to TRBJ2-3; D is ambiguous. V was cut by 3 bases and J by 1 base, with 14 bases left in between. The CDR3 consists of 15 residues. Germline V lookup: CDR1 DFQATT, CDR2 SNEGSKA (reference sequence).

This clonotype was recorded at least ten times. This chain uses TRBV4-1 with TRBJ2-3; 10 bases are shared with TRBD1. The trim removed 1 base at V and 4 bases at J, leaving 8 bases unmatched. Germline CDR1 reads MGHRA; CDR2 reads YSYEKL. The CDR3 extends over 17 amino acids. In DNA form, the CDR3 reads TGCGCCAGCAGCCAAGGCCACAGGACAGGGGGAGCAGATACGCAGTATTTT. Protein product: CASSQGHRTGGADTQYF.

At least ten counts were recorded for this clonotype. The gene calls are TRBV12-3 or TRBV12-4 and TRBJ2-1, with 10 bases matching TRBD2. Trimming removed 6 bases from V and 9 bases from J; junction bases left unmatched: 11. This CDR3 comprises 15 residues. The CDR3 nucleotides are TGTGCCAGCAGCCACACAGCGGGGGGGCCCGTTGAGCAGTTCTTC. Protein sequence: CASSHTAGGPVEQFF.

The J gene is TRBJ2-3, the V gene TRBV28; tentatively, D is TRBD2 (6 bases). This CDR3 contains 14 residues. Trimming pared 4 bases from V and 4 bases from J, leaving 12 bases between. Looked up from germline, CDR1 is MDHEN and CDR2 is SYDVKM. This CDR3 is CASSWSGSADTQYF. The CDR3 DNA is TGTGCCAGCAGTTGGAGCGGGTCCGCAGATACGCAGTATTTT.